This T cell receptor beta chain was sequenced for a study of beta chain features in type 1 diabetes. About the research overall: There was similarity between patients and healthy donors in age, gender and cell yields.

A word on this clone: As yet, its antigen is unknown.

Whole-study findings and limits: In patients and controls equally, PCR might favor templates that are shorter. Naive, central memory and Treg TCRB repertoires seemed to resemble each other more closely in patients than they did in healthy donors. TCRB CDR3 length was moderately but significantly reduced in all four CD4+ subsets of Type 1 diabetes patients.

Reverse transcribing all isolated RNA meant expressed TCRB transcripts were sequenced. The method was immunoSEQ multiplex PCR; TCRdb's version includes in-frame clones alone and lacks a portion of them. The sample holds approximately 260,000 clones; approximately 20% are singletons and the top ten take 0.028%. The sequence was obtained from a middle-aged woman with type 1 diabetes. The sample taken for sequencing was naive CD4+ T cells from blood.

The CDR3 region has the DNA TGTGCCAGCAGTTACAGAGGGGGCAGTAGTTCGGTAGCTTTCTTT. This codes for CASSYRGGSSSVAFF. The chain has TRBV28 and TRBJ1-1; 7 bases align to TRBD1. Germline CDR1 and CDR2: MDHEN and SYDVKM. This CDR3 comprises 15 residues. V lost 4 bases to trimming and J lost 10 bases; unmatched junction nucleotides: 15.